One and the same sample provided the 32 T cell receptor beta chains below, sequenced in a study of T-cell memory formation after mild COVID-19. Each CDR3 protein gets one entry after TCRdb re-called the 5' RACE reads with MiXCR. The profile shows roughly 200,000 distinct CDR3 sequences, roughly 17% of them singletons. The specimen was PBMCs or a T cell subset sorted from them (not recorded which). Every receptor here comes from an adult woman who had mild COVID-19 (a few samples of this study predate the infection). Cell type and time point are not known.

This clonotype was seen more than once but under ten times. The gene calls are TRBV5-1 and TRBJ1-1; a possible D gene is TRBD1 (5 bases). The CDR3 runs 15 residues. Germline V gene data show CDR1 as SGHRS and CDR2 as YFSETQ. Trimming removed 2 bases from V and 4 bases from J, with 15 bases in between. In DNA form, the CDR3 reads TGCGCCAGCAGCTTTCAGGGTTCCATGGGCACTGAAGCTTTCTTT. Translation gives CASSFQGSMGTEAFF.

This clonotype was observed a few times. The chain employs TRBV7-9 and TRBJ1-2; no definite D call. The germline CDR1 and CDR2 sequences are SEHNR and FQNEAQ (reference sequence). CDR3 length: 13 amino acids. Trimming removed 3 bases from V and 2 bases from J, with 7 bases in between. The CDR3 protein is CASSFRSNYGYTF. Written as DNA, the CDR3 is TGTGCCAGCAGCTTCCGCAGCAACTATGGCTACACCTTC. Drawing the rest from reference TRBV7-9 and TRBJ1-2, the complete variable domain is DTGVSQNPRHKITKRGQNVTFRCDPISEHNRLYWYRQTLGQGPEFLTYFQNEAQLEKSRLLSDRFSAERPKGSFSTLEIQRTEQGDSAMYLCASSFRSNYGYTFGSGTRLTVV.

This chain uses TRBV20-1 with TRBJ2-3; possibly TRBD2 for D (5 bases). The V end was cut by 6 bases, the J end by 2 bases, with 6 bases between. CDR1 and CDR2 (germline): DFQATT, SNEGSKA (reference sequence). CDR3 length: 11 amino acids. CDR3 in amino acids: CSAAATDTQYF. The DNA for the CDR3 is TGCAGTGCAGCGGCCACAGATACGCAGTATTTT.

The V call is TRBV20-1, the J call TRBJ2-1; D not certain. CDR3 size: 15 residues. V lost 2 bases to trimming and J lost 0 bases, with 11 bases between them. Germline CDR1 is DFQATT and CDR2 is SNEGSKA (reference sequence). CDR3 sequence reads: CSARSQLSSYNEQFF. DNA of the CDR3: TGCAGTGCTAGATCACAGCTCAGCTCCTACAATGAGCAGTTCTTC.

The chain links TRBV5-1 to TRBJ2-7; 10 nucleotides align to TRBD1. The CDR3 consists of 15 residues. Germline CDR1 is SGHRS and CDR2 is YFSETQ. The V and J ends lost 2 bases and 2 bases, in that order; junction bases with no gene match: 4. The CDR3 is CASSLRTGGPYEQYF. As DNA, the CDR3 is TGCGCCAGCAGCTTAAGGACAGGGGGACCCTACGAGCAGTACTTC.

The table lists this clonotype with a few counts. This chain joins TRBV29-1 and TRBJ2-3; 7 nucleotides line up with TRBD2. The CDR3 length is 14 residues. Germline CDR1 SQVTM, CDR2 ANQGSEA. V dropped 4 bases and J dropped 1; count of bases not matched to a gene: 5. The CDR3 sequence is CSVAELAGTDTQYF. The DNA for the CDR3 is TGCAGCGTTGCAGAGCTAGCGGGCACAGATACGCAGTATTTT.

The chain carries TRBV24-1 and TRBJ2-1; D not certain. The V gene's germline CDR1 is KGHDR and CDR2 SFDVKD. The ends were cut back, 8 bases at V and 4 bases at J, with 8 bases in the middle. The CDR3 spans 12 residues. The CDR3: CATMDDYNEQFF. CDR3 in DNA: TGTGCCACCATGGATGATTACAATGAGCAGTTCTTC.

This clonotype was found a few times. The V gene is TRBV7-8, the J gene TRBJ2-7, with 13 positions matching TRBD2. Germline V gene sequence: CDR1 SGHVS, CDR2 FQNEAQ. The trim removed 6 bases at V and 9 bases at J, leaving 14 bases unmatched. The CDR3 covers 16 residues. CDR3: CASRATPGLAGRVQYF. CDR3 nucleotides: TGTGCCAGCAGGGCTACCCCGGGACTAGCGGGAAGAGTGCAGTACTTC.

The chain carries TRBV5-4 and TRBJ2-3, with a possible D match to TRBD2 (6 bases). The V gene lost 4 bases and the J gene lost 0 bases, with 12 bases spanning the gap. The germline V gene encodes CDR1 SGHNT and CDR2 YYREEE (reference sequence). The CDR3 covers 15 residues. CDR3 sequence (DNA): TGTGCCAGCAGCCCCCCCGGGACTAGCACAGATACGCAGTATTTT. This codes for CASSPPGTSTDTQYF.

The chain has TRBV29-1 and TRBJ2-5; 9 bases line up with TRBD1. In germline, CDR1 is SQVTM, CDR2 ANQGSEA. The CDR3 covers 15 residues. V was pared by 7 bases and J by 5 bases, with 14 bases of the junction left unmatched. CDR3 residues: CSALLPTGGKETQYF. The CDR3 DNA follows: TGCAGCGCCCTACTGCCGACAGGGGGAAAGGAGACCCAGTACTTC.

This clonotype was seen a few times. The rearrangement links TRBV18 to TRBJ2-1, with TRBD2 as a possible D gene (5 bases). The ends were cut back, 1 base at V and 9 bases at J, with 7 bases in the middle. Germline V gene lookup returns CDR1 KGHSH and CDR2 LQKENI. CDR3 length equals 12 residues. The CDR3 DNA reads TGTGCCAGCTCACCACGACGGGGTGAGCAGTTCTTC. It specifies CASSPRRGEQFF.

This clonotype showed up many times. The CDR3 region is CASRPGQGYEQYF. CDR3 sequence (DNA): TGTGCCAGCAGGCCCGGACAGGGCTACGAGCAGTACTTC. The J gene is TRBJ2-7, the V gene TRBV6-6; 8 bases fit TRBD1. Trimming removed 6 bases from V and 3 bases from J; junction bases left unmatched: 4. This CDR3 region has 13 residues. Germline values: CDR1 MNHNY, CDR2 SVGAGI (reference sequence).

The table lists this clonotype with a few counts. The chain combines TRBV18 with TRBJ2-1, with D perhaps TRBD2 (5 bases). V dropped 2 bases and J dropped 0 bases, with 8 bases sitting between them. The CDR3 is 15 amino acids. CDR1 is KGHSH and CDR2 is LQKENI in the germline V gene. The CDR3 sequence: CASSPRETSYNEQFF. The CDR3, as DNA: TGTGCCAGCTCACCAAGGGAGACCTCCTACAATGAGCAGTTCTTC.

This clonotype was recorded a few times. This chain links TRBV2 with TRBJ2-5; D not certain. The CDR3 has 12 amino acids. V lost 6 bases to trimming and J lost 4 bases, with 9 bases between them. Germline assignment: CDR1 SNHLY and CDR2 FYNNEI. The CDR3 protein is CASRGSIETQYF. CDR3 bases: TGTGCCAGCAGGGGTAGCATAGAGACCCAGTACTTC.

The sample holds many counts of this clonotype. The V and J genes are TRBV5-5 and TRBJ1-1, with D tentatively TRBD1 (5 bases). The CDR3 runs 16 residues. CDR1 SGHKS and CDR2 YYEKEE come from the germline V gene (reference sequence). V shed 0 bases and J shed 0 bases, with 12 bases lying between them. The CDR3 coding sequence is TGTGCCAGCAGCTTGGGGCAGGGAAGAATGAACACTGAAGCTTTCTTT. This sequence encodes CASSLGQGRMNTEAFF.

This clonotype was counted a few times. The V call is TRBV12-3 or TRBV12-4, the J call TRBJ1-1; D possibly corresponds to TRBD1 (5 bases). The ends were cut back, 4 bases at V and 2 bases at J, with 14 bases in the middle. This CDR3 is 15 amino acids long. CDR3 sequence (DNA): TGTGCCAGCAGTTCCCTCCTCGGGGGTAACACTGAAGCTTTCTTT. Translated, it gives CASSSLLGGNTEAFF.

This clonotype was picked up a small number of times. This chain links TRBV12-3 or TRBV12-4 with TRBJ1-5, with D perhaps matching TRBD1 (5 bases). CDR3 size: 13 residues. V was shortened by 8 bases and J by 6 bases, with 14 bases between the two germline ends. In nucleotides, the CDR3 is TGTGCCAGCGGAAAGCAGGGAGCTCAGCCCCAGCATTTT. This translates into CASGKQGAQPQHF.

Many counts were recorded for this clonotype. The rearrangement uses TRBV10-3 and TRBJ2-7; 11 bases agree with TRBD1. The germline V gene has CDR1 ENHRY and CDR2 SYGVKD. This CDR3 contains 15 residues. V trimming: 7 bases; J trimming: 0 bases; junction bases outside the gene matches: 5. Here the CDR3 reads CAINGQGALSYEQYF. The DNA for the CDR3 is TGTGCCATCAATGGACAGGGGGCTCTCTCCTACGAGCAGTACTTC.

This clonotype was found a few times. V gene TRBV18 combines with J gene TRBJ1-5; no definite D call. There are 14 residues in the CDR3. Between the trimmed V and J ends, which lost 3 bases and 9 bases, there was a span of 15 bases. The germline V gene has CDR1 KGHSH and CDR2 LQKENI. For the CDR3, the DNA is TGTGCCAGCTCACCGAATTCCGAGAGTCGGCCCCAGCATTTT. It codes for CASSPNSESRPQHF.

This clonotype was seen a few times. This chain connects TRBV6-2 or TRBV6-3 to TRBJ2-1; D unresolved. The CDR3 totals 12 residues. Trimming left V 5 bases short and J 8 bases short, with 10 bases between. CDR1 and CDR2 (germline): MNHEY, SVGEGT. CDR3 residues: CASSRYEYEQFF. CDR3 sequence (DNA): TGTGCCAGCAGTCGATACGAGTATGAGCAGTTCTTC.

This clonotype was counted between two and nine times. J is TRBJ2-3 and V is TRBV12-3 or TRBV12-4; D unclear. The V gene lost 3 bases and the J gene lost 5 bases, with 18 bases spanning the gap. The CDR3 extends over 16 amino acids. The CDR3 nucleotides are TGTGCCAGCAGTTTTGGGTCCCCCGGAATTGGAGATACGCAGTATTTT. It is translated as CASSFGSPGIGDTQYF.

This clonotype occurred many times. J is TRBJ2-3 and V is TRBV5-5, with D perhaps matching TRBD2 (6 bases). Trimming pared 3 bases from V and 3 bases from J, leaving 11 bases between. There are 14 residues in the CDR3. Germline CDR1 is SGHKS and CDR2 is YYEKEE (reference sequence). The CDR3 loop reads CASSYGLTTDTQYF. The CDR3 DNA reads as TGTGCCAGCAGCTACGGACTAACAACAGATACGCAGTATTTT.

The J gene is TRBJ2-1, the V gene TRBV2; the D call may be TRBD1 or TRBD2 (5 bases each). Trimming stripped 7 bases from V and 8 bases from J, with 9 bases between. The CDR3 loop spans 11 amino acids. The germline V gene encodes CDR1 SNHLY and CDR2 FYNNEI. CDR3 sequence: CASTGSHEQFF. DNA for the CDR3: TGTGCCAGCACAGGGAGCCATGAGCAGTTCTTC. The entire variable domain, with the rest obtained from reference TRBV2 and TRBJ2-1, is as follows: EPEVTQTPSHQVTQMGQEVILRCVPISNHLYFYWYRQILGQKVEFLVSFYNNEISEKSEIFDDQFSVERPDGSNFTLKIRSTKLEDSAMYFCASTGSHEQFFGPGTRLTVL.

This clonotype was seen only a few times. The CDR3 loop reads CSARGGGYGPYSNQPQHF. CDR3 DNA: TGCAGTGCTAGAGGAGGAGGGTACGGGCCATATAGCAATCAGCCCCAGCATTTT. The chain uses TRBV20-1 and TRBJ1-5; D uncertain. There are 18 residues in the CDR3. In germline, CDR1 is DFQATT, CDR2 SNEGSKA (reference sequence). V lost 1 base to trimming and J lost 0 bases, with 19 bases between them.

The chain carries TRBV12-3 or TRBV12-4 and TRBJ1-5, with D uncertain. Trimming pared 3 bases from V and 2 bases from J, leaving 5 bases between. The CDR3 covers 13 residues. The CDR3 nucleotides read TGTGCCAGCAGTTTTTGGGGCAATCAGCCCCAGCATTTT. It specifies CASSFWGNQPQHF.

V and J are TRBV7-3 and TRBJ1-2; no clear D. V lost 2 bases and J 3 bases, leaving 10 bases between the germline ends. CDR3 length equals 14 residues. The V gene's germline CDR1 is SGHTA and CDR2 FQGTGA. CDR3 residues: CASSLSSTDYGYTF. The CDR3 DNA reads TGTGCCAGCAGCTTATCGTCAACCGACTATGGCTACACCTTC.

The rearrangement links TRBV7-2 to TRBJ2-1, with unresolved D. In germline, CDR1 is SGHTA, CDR2 FQGNSA. Trimming left V 4 bases short and J 1 base short, with 11 bases between. CDR3 size: 15 residues. The CDR3: CASSSFRGSYNEQFF. In nucleotides, the CDR3 is TGTGCCAGCAGCTCCTTCCGTGGGTCCTACAATGAGCAGTTCTTC.

V is TRBV10-3 and J is TRBJ2-7, with D tentatively TRBD1 or TRBD2 (6 bases each). This CDR3 is built from 13 residues. V lost 3 bases and J 6 bases, leaving 12 bases between the germline ends. Looked up from germline, CDR1 is ENHRY and CDR2 is SYGVKD. The CDR3 DNA reads TGTGCCATCAGTGAAATACAGGGAGGCGAGCAGTACTTC. Residues: CAISEIQGGEQYF.

V is TRBV20-1 and J is TRBJ2-3, with 12 bases fitting TRBD2. This CDR3 is 16 amino acids long. Trimming at V came to 0 bases and at J to 6 bases, leaving 7 bases not matched to a gene. Germline V gives CDR1 DFQATT, CDR2 SNEGSKA (reference sequence). CDR3 sequence (DNA): TGCAGTGCTAGAGACCTAGCGGGAGGGCCTTGGGATACGCAGTATTTT. As protein: CSARDLAGGPWDTQYF.

The genes are TRBV6-5 and TRBJ1-1, with a tentative D call TRBD1 (6 bases). This CDR3 comprises 14 residues. Germline assignment: CDR1 MNHEY and CDR2 SVGAGI. The V gene lost 1 base and the J gene lost 7 bases, with 13 bases spanning the gap. The CDR3 sequence is CASSYYARGDEAFF. The CDR3 coding sequence is TGTGCCAGCAGTTACTATGCGAGGGGGGATGAAGCTTTCTTT.

This clonotype appeared many times. This chain links TRBV5-1 with TRBJ2-1; D possibly corresponds to TRBD2 (6 bases). Germline V gene lookup returns CDR1 SGHRS and CDR2 YFSETQ. The CDR3 extends over 14 amino acids. Trimming took off 1 base at V and 15 bases at J, with 20 bases between the two ends. As DNA, the CDR3 is TGCGCCAGCAGCTTGATTACGGCTCAAGCCGGGGGGTTCTTC. Its translation: CASSLITAQAGGFF.

The chain recombines TRBV6-4 with TRBJ2-1; D gene uncertain. Per the germline V gene, CDR1 is MRHNA and CDR2 is SNTAGT. The CDR3 loop spans 17 amino acids. V was shortened by 6 bases and J by 4 bases, with 22 bases between the two germline ends. CDR3 DNA: TGTGCCAGCAGCAGACTGCCGGGTCTATCAGATTACAATGAGCAGTTCTTC. Its protein is CASSRLPGLSDYNEQFF.